Presented here are 19 T cell receptor beta chains from one specimen sequenced in a study of vaccination and CD4 T cells after COVID-19. Treatment defined: roughly ten-day PBMC culture with coronavirus spike peptide pools or control peptides (ViraFEST assay). CD4+ T cells that had been cultured provided DNA sequenced with the Oncomine TCR Beta short-read assay. TCRdb recomputed calls from the PCR reads with MiXCR, one row per CDR3 protein. The sample holds some 14,000 distinct CDR3 sequences; just under 65% are singletons and the top ten take around 6.2%. Their recognized antigens are unknown. Sequencing was carried out using CD4+ T cells from blood, cultured in vitro. The receptors originated from a human donor who had recovered from COVID-19.

The chain is built from TRBV7-8 and TRBJ2-3; 7 nucleotides match TRBD1. Germline values: CDR1 SGHVS, CDR2 FQNEAQ. The CDR3 has 16 residues. The V and J ends lost 0 bases and 1 base, in that order; junction bases with no gene match: 4. CDR3 DNA sequence: TGTGCCAGCAGCTTAGCGCGCCAGGGGGGCACAGATACGCAGTATTTT. Translating it yields CASSLARQGGTDTQYF.

The chain links TRBV20-1 to TRBJ2-3, with D tentatively TRBD1 or TRBD2 (6 bases each). The CDR3 covers 16 residues. The V gene lost 4 bases and the J gene lost 4 bases, with 21 bases spanning the gap. Germline CDR1 reads DFQATT; CDR2 reads SNEGSKA (reference sequence). This CDR3 reads CSAKPGPERGADTQYF. Here the CDR3 DNA reads TGCAGTGCTAAGCCGGGACCCGAAAGGGGGGCAGATACGCAGTATTTT.

This clonotype was counted a few times. The chain carries TRBV12-3 or TRBV12-4 and TRBJ1-1, with 10 nucleotides matching TRBD1. The CDR3 totals 13 residues. The V and J ends lost 4 bases and 5 bases, in that order; junction bases with no gene match: 1. The CDR3 nucleotides read TGTGCCAGCAGTTGGGACAGGGGAACTGAAGCTTTCTTT. It encodes CASSWDRGTEAFF.

V and J are TRBV24-1 and TRBJ2-5; D is unclear. V was shortened by 3 bases and J by 3 bases, with 10 bases between the two germline ends. The germline CDR1 and CDR2 sequences are KGHDR and SFDVKD. This CDR3 is built from 14 residues. CDR3 coding DNA: TGTGCCACCAGTGATAATGTTAGGGAAGAGACCCAGTACTTC. Translated: CATSDNVREETQYF.

The chain joins TRBV7-2 to TRBJ2-7, with 7 bases lining up with TRBD2. Germline trimming cut 3 bases from V and 0 bases from J; bases unmatched to any gene: 8. CDR3 length: 16 amino acids. The germline V gene has CDR1 SGHTA and CDR2 FQGNSA. The CDR3 region is CASSFRPGGSSYEQYF. CDR3 coding DNA: TGTGCCAGCAGCTTCAGGCCCGGGGGGAGCTCCTACGAGCAGTACTTC.

The chain uses TRBV9 and TRBJ2-7; 11 positions match TRBD2. J lost 4 bases, V lost 1 base, and 1 base had no gene match. This CDR3 region has 14 residues. Germline V gene lookup returns CDR1 SGDLS and CDR2 YYNGEE. The DNA of the CDR3 is TGTGCCAGCAGCGTAACTAGCGGGAGTTACGAGCAGTACTTC. Protein product: CASSVTSGSYEQYF.

The rearrangement links TRBV2 to TRBJ1-2; TRBD1 aligns across 7 bases. The CDR3 runs to 13 residues. Unmatched junction bases numbered 1, after V lost 4 bases and J lost 2 bases. Germline V lookup: CDR1 SNHLY, CDR2 FYNNEI. The CDR3 region is CASSATGNYGYTF. The CDR3, as DNA: TGTGCCAGCAGTGCGACAGGGAACTATGGCTACACCTTC.

The chain has TRBV20-1 and TRBJ2-1; TRBD2 matches 8 bases. J gave up 4 bases and V 3 bases, and 5 bases lay outside the gene matches. CDR1 is DFQATT and CDR2 is SNEGSKA in the germline V gene (reference sequence). The CDR3 consists of 14 residues. In DNA, the CDR3 is TGCAGTGCTAGCGTCCTAGCGGGTTACAATGAGCAGTTCTTC. Translated: CSASVLAGYNEQFF.

This clonotype is medium-sized (0.01 to 0.1%) within its sample. The V gene is TRBV2, the J gene TRBJ1-4; 7 nucleotides line up with TRBD1. Germline V gene data show CDR1 as SNHLY and CDR2 as FYNNEI. Trimming took 5 bases from V and 3 from J; bases not matched to a gene: 6. The CDR3 consists of 15 residues. CDR3 sequence (DNA): TGTGCCAGCAGTCCTAACAGGGGAGCTAATGAAAAACTGTTTTTT. Its protein product is CASSPNRGANEKLFF.

The gene calls are TRBV10-1 and TRBJ1-1; 8 nucleotides line up with TRBD1. Germline CDR1 reads WNHNN; CDR2 reads SYGVQD (reference sequence). The CDR3 runs to 15 residues. V gave up 0 bases and J gave up 5 bases; unmatched junction bases: 5. As DNA, the CDR3 is TGCGCCAGCAGTGAGTCCCCGACAGGGGAAACTGAAGCTTTCTTT. Its protein is CASSESPTGETEAFF.

This clonotype showed up just a few times. This sequence joins TRBV28 and TRBJ1-6; a weak D match, TRBD1 (5 bases). Looked up from germline, CDR1 is MDHEN and CDR2 is SYDVKM. The CDR3 is 17 amino acids. Trimming removed 1 base at V and 9 bases at J, with 19 bases between. The DNA for the CDR3 is TGTGCCAGCAGTTTATACCCTGGGGCAGGCATAAGTTCACCCCTCCACTTT. It translates to CASSLYPGAGISSPLHF.

J is TRBJ1-1 and V is TRBV6-5; D might be TRBD1 (5 bases). Germline CDR1 reads MNHEY; CDR2 reads SVGAGI. This CDR3 has 12 residues. V lost 4 bases and J lost 5, with 8 bases in between. The DNA of the CDR3 is TGTGCCAGCAGTTTTTCAGGGACTGAAGCTTTCTTT. Translating it yields CASSFSGTEAFF.

The chain links TRBV6-1 to TRBJ1-2; 7 bases match TRBD1. The CDR3 runs to 14 residues. Germline assignment: CDR1 MNHNS and CDR2 SASEGT. The ends lost 3 bases at V and 5 bases at J; junction bases unmatched: 6. CDR3 in DNA: TGTGCCAGCAGTGAGTCGACAGGGAGGTATGGCTACACCTTC. Amino acids: CASSESTGRYGYTF.

In its sample, this clonotype was seen a few times. This sequence joins TRBV20-1 and TRBJ1-2, with 8 bases identical to TRBD1. The CDR3 is made up of 13 amino acids. With V trimmed by 0 bases and J by 5 bases, 2 bases remained unmatched. Germline V lookup: CDR1 DFQATT, CDR2 SNEGSKA (reference sequence). CDR3: CSAREDRAYGYTF. CDR3 bases: TGCAGTGCTAGAGAGGACAGGGCTTATGGCTACACCTTC.

This clonotype has only a few counts. V usage is TRBV7-2 and J usage is TRBJ1-2; D is possibly TRBD1 (5 bases). The ends were cut back, 0 bases at V and 5 bases at J, with 16 bases in the middle. The germline V gene has CDR1 SGHTA and CDR2 FQGNSA. The CDR3 contains 16 residues. As DNA, the CDR3 is TGTGCCAGCAGCTTAGCGTACGGGGGGAGGGGATATGGCTACACCTTC. It yields the protein CASSLAYGGRGYGYTF.

V usage is TRBV10-3 and J usage is TRBJ1-1; D unresolved. In germline, CDR1 is ENHRY, CDR2 SYGVKD. V lost 4 bases and J 1 base, leaving 10 bases between the germline ends. The CDR3 spans 14 residues. CDR3 protein: CAISGTGRNTEAFF. CDR3 DNA: TGTGCCATCAGTGGAACGGGGAGGAACACTGAAGCTTTCTTT.

The CDR3 region has the DNA TGTGCCAGCTCCAACCGCCTGGACGGGGAGCTGTTTTTT. The encoded protein is CASSNRLDGELFF. The chain couples TRBV12-3 or TRBV12-4 to TRBJ2-2; D is ambiguous. Trimming stripped 8 bases from V and 7 bases from J, with 14 bases between. The CDR3 is made up of 13 amino acids.

The gene calls are TRBV12-3 or TRBV12-4 and TRBJ1-1; 8 nucleotides align to TRBD1. V dropped 0 bases and J dropped 3; count of bases not matched to a gene: 6. This CDR3 region has 16 residues. DNA of the CDR3: TGTGCCAGCAGTTTAGCGCTGGGACAGGTGCACACTGAAGCTTTCTTT. Translation gives CASSLALGQVHTEAFF.

This clonotype showed up just a few times. The CDR3 DNA sequence: TGTGCCAGCAGGGGATGGACAGGGGGCTCTAGAGGTATTCAGCCCCAGCATTTT. It is translated as CASRGWTGGSRGIQPQHF. The chain is built from TRBV10-3 and TRBJ1-5, with 11 bases matching TRBD1. CDR3 length: 18 amino acids. Germline CDR1 ENHRY, CDR2 SYGVKD. V was pared by 10 bases and J by 6 bases, with 20 bases of the junction left unmatched.